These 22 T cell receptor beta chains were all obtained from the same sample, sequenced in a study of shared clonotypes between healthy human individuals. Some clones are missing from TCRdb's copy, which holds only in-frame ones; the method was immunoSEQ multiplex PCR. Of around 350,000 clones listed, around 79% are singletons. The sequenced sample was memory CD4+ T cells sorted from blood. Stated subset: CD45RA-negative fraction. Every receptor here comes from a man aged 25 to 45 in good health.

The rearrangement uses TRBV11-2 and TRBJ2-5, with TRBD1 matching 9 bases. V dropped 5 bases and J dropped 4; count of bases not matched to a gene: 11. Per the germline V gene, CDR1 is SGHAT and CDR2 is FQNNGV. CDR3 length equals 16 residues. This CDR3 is CASSRTSGQGRETQYF. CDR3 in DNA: TGTGCCAGCAGCCGCACCTCGGGACAGGGTAGAGAGACCCAGTACTTC.

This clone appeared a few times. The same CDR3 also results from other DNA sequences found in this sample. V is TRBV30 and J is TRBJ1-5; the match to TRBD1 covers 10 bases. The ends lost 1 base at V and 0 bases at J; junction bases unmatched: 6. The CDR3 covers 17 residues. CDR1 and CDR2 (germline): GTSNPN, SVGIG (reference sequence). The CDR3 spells CAWSGGQGQYSNQPQHF. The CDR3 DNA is TGTGCCTGGAGTGGGGGACAGGGGCAATATAGCAATCAGCCCCAGCATTTT.

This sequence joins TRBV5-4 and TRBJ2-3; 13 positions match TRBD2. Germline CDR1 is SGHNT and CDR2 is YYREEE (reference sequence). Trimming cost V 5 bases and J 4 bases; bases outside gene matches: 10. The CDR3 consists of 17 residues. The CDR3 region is CASRPSQGLAGADTQYF. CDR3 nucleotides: TGTGCCAGCAGACCATCCCAAGGACTAGCGGGAGCAGATACGCAGTATTTT.

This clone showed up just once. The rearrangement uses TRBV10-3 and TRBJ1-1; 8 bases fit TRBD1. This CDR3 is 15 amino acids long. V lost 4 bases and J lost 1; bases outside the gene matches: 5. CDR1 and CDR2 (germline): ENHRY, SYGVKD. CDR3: CAISASGTGNTEAFF. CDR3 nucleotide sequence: TGTGCCATCAGTGCGTCCGGGACAGGGAACACTGAAGCTTTCTTT.

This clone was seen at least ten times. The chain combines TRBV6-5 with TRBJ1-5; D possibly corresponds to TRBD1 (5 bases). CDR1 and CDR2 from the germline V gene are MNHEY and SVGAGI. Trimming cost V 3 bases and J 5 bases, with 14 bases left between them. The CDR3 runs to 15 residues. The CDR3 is CASSYSGVPDQPQHF. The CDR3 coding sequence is TGTGCCAGCAGTTATTCGGGGGTCCCGGATCAGCCCCAGCATTTT.

The CDR3 DNA reads as TGCGCCAGCAGCTTGGCCTTAGGGACAGGGTACAATGAGCAGTTCTTC. This encodes CASSLALGTGYNEQFF. The chain recombines TRBV5-1 with TRBJ2-1; 9 bases agree with TRBD1. Losses at the gene ends were 0 bases for V and 4 bases for J; bases not matched to a gene: 5. Germline CDR1 is SGHRS and CDR2 is YFSETQ. CDR3 size: 16 residues.

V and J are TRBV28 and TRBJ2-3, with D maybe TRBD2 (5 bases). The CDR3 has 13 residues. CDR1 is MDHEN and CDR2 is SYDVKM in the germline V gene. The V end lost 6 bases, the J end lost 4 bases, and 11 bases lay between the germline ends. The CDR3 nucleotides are TGTGCCAGCAGACGCGACGGGGCAGATACGCAGTATTTT. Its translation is CASRRDGADTQYF.

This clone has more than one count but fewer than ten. The chain's CDR3 is CASSQLQLSGNTIYF. The CDR3 bases are TGCGCCAGCAGCCAATTACAGCTCTCTGGAAACACCATATATTTT. The chain couples TRBV4-1 to TRBJ1-3; D is unclear. The CDR3 contains 15 residues. Trimming left V 2 bases short and J 0 bases short, with 8 bases between. The germline CDR1 and CDR2 sequences are MGHRA and YSYEKL.

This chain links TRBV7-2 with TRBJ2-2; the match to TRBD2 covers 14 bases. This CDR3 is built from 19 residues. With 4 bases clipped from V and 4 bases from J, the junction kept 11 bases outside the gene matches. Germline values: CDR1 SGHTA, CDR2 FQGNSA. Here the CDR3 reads CASSSGLAGVLSSTGELFF. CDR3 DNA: TGTGCCAGCAGCTCGGGACTAGCGGGAGTATTGTCGAGCACCGGGGAGCTGTTTTTT.

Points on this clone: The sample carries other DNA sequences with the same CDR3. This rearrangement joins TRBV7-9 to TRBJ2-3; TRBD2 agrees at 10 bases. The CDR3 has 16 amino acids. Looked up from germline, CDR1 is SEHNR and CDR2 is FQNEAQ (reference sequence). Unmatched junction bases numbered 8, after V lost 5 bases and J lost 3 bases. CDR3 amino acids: CASSRRTSGPTDTQYF. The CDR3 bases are TGTGCCAGCAGCCGCCGGACTAGCGGACCTACAGATACGCAGTATTTT.

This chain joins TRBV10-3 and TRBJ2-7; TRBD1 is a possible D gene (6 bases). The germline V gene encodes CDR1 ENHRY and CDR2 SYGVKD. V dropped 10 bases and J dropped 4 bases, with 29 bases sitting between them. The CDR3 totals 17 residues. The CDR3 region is CATHTSQGEGEFYEQYF. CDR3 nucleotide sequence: TGTGCCACCCATACCTCACAGGGAGAAGGGGAATTTTACGAGCAGTACTTC.

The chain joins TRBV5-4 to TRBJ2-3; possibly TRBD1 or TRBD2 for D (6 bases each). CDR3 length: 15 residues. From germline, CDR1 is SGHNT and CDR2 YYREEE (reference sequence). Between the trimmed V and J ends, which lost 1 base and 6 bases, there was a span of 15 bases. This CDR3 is CASSLRGGLMDTQYF. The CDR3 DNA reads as TGTGCCAGCAGCTTGAGAGGGGGGCTTATGGATACGCAGTATTTT.

The CDR3 coding sequence is TGTGCCATCAGAGGACAGGAAGGAACTAACTATGGCTACACCTTC. This translates into CAIRGQEGTNYGYTF. The V gene is TRBV10-3, the J gene TRBJ1-2, with 7 bases matching TRBD1. This CDR3 comprises 15 residues. V was clipped by 6 bases and J by 0 bases; unmatched bases: 7. CDR1 is ENHRY and CDR2 is SYGVKD in the germline V gene.

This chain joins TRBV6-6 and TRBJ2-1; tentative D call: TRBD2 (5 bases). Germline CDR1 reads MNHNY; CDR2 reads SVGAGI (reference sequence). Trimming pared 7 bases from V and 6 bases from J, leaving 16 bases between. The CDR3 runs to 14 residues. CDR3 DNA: TGTGCCAGCACCCTTTGGCTACGGGGCAATGAGCAGTTCTTC. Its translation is CASTLWLRGNEQFF.

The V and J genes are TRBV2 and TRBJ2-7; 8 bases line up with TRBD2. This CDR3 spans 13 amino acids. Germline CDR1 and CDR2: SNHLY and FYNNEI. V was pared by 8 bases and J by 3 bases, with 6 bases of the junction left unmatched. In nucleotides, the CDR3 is TGTGCCAGCGATGGGAGCGGGAGCTACGAGCAGTACTTC. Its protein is CASDGSGSYEQYF.

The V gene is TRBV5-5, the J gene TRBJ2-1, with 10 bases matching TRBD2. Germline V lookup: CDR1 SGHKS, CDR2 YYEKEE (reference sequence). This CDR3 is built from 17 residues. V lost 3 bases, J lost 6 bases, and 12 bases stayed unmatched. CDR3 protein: CASSSRATSGTGNEQFF. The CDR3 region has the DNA TGTGCCAGCAGCTCCAGGGCTACTAGCGGGACAGGCAATGAGCAGTTCTTC.

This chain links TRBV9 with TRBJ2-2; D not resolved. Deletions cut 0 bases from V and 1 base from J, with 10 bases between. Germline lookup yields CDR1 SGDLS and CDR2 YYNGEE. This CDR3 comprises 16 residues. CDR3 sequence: CASSVALRGNTGELFF. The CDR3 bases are TGTGCCAGCAGCGTAGCTCTTCGCGGGAACACCGGGGAGCTGTTTTTT. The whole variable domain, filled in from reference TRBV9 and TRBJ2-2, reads DSGVTQTPKHLITATGQRVTLRCSPRSGDLSVYWYQQSLDQGLQFLIQYYNGEERAKGNILERFSAQQFPDLHSELNLSSLELGDSALYFCASSVALRGNTGELFFGEGSRLTVL.

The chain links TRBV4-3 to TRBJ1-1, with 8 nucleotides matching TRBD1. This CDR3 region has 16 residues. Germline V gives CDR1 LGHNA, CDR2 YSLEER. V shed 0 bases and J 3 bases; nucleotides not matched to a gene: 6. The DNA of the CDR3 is TGCGCCAGCAGCCAAGATCCTTCGACAGGGGACACTGAAGCTTTCTTT. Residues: CASSQDPSTGDTEAFF.

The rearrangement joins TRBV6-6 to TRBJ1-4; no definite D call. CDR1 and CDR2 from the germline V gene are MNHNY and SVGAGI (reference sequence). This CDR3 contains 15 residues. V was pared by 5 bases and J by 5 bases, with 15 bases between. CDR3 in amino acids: CASSEAVRRNEKLFF. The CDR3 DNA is TGTGCCAGCAGTGAGGCAGTAAGGCGGAATGAAAAACTGTTTTTT.

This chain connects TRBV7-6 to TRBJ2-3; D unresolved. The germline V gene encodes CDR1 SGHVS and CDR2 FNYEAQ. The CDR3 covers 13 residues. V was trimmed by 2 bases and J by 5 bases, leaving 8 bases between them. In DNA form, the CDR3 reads TGTGCCAGCAGCTTAAAGCCCCGAGATACGCAGTATTTT. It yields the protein CASSLKPRDTQYF.

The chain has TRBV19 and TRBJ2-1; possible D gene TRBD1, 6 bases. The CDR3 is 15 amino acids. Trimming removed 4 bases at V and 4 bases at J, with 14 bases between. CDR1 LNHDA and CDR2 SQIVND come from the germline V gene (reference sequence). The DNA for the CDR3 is TGTGCCAGTAGTACCGCCCGGGACACGTACAATGAGCAGTTCTTC. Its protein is CASSTARDTYNEQFF.

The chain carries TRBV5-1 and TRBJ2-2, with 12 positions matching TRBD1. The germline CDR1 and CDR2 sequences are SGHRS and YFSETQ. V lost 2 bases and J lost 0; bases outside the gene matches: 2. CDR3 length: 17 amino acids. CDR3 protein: CASSLGTGGSNTGELFF. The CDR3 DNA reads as TGCGCCAGCAGCTTAGGGACAGGGGGCTCGAACACCGGGGAGCTGTTTTTT.